The next 15 T cell receptor beta chains were all read from a single sample in a study of shared clonotypes between healthy human individuals. Method: immunoSEQ multiplex PCR; TCRdb's copy keeps in-frame clones and lacks some. The sample has about 710,000 clones, approximately 77% seen once. Sequencing input: memory CD4+ T cells sorted from blood. Described subset: CD45RA-negative fraction. The receptors were gathered from a woman aged 25 to 39 in good health.

This chain uses TRBV7-6 with TRBJ2-7, with D unresolved. Germline values: CDR1 SGHVS, CDR2 FNYEAQ. The V and J ends lost 4 bases and 6 bases respectively, with 16 bases between them. CDR3 length equals 14 residues. The CDR3: CASSYGLRGSEQYF. CDR3 DNA: TGTGCCAGCAGCTACGGGCTTCGCGGCTCCGAGCAGTACTTC.

V gene TRBV28 combines with J gene TRBJ1-6; D gene ambiguous. CDR3 length: 16 residues. Germline V gives CDR1 MDHEN, CDR2 SYDVKM. V was clipped by 6 bases and J by 3 bases, with 15 bases between them. The CDR3 DNA reads as TGTGCCAGCAGCAAGGCGGGAGCCAACTATAATTCACCCCTCCACTTT. Protein sequence: CASSKAGANYNSPLHF.

This clone was detected once. The chain employs TRBV9 and TRBJ2-7; TRBD1 might be the D (5 bases). CDR1 is SGDLS, CDR2 YYNGEE, per germline. The CDR3 extends over 12 amino acids. V lost 4 bases and J lost 5, with 10 bases in between. CDR3 protein: CASSPGQDEQYF. CDR3 in DNA: TGTGCCAGCAGCCCCGGACAAGACGAGCAGTACTTC. Drawing the rest from reference TRBV9 and TRBJ2-7, the complete variable domain is DSGVTQTPKHLITATGQRVTLRCSPRSGDLSVYWYQQSLDQGLQFLIQYYNGEERAKGNILERFSAQQFPDLHSELNLSSLELGDSALYFCASSPGQDEQYFGPGTRLTVT.

The J gene is TRBJ2-3, the V gene TRBV4-2; 9 nucleotides match TRBD2. The V gene end was trimmed by 3 bases and the J gene end by 5 bases; junction bases not matched to a gene: 9. Looked up from germline, CDR1 is LGHNA and CDR2 is YNFKEQ. The CDR3 loop spans 16 amino acids. CDR3 nucleotide sequence: TGTGCCAGCAGCCATGTAGCGGGAGCGGTGGGAGATACGCAGTATTTT. It specifies CASSHVAGAVGDTQYF.

The gene calls are TRBV6-6 and TRBJ2-7, with 8 bases fitting TRBD2. The CDR3 has 14 residues. The germline gives CDR1 MNHNY, CDR2 SVGAGI (reference sequence). The junction had 5 bases not matched to a gene; V was cut back by 2 bases and J by 5 bases. The CDR3 is CASSYETSAHEQYF. The CDR3 DNA is TGTGCCAGCAGTTACGAGACTAGCGCCCACGAGCAGTACTTC.

The chain links TRBV2 to TRBJ2-2, with D possibly TRBD1 on 6 matching bases. Per germline, CDR1 SNHLY and CDR2 FYNNEI. V dropped 5 bases and J dropped 3 bases, with 13 bases sitting between them. The CDR3 runs to 15 residues. CDR3 nucleotides: TGTGCCAGCAGTCCCGGGACACCCGACACCGGGGAGCTGTTTTTT. It is translated as CASSPGTPDTGELFF.

This rearrangement joins TRBV11-2 to TRBJ2-2; 11 bases map to TRBD2. This CDR3 is 17 amino acids long. The V gene's germline CDR1 is SGHAT and CDR2 FQNNGV. V trimming: 4 bases; J trimming: 0 bases; junction bases outside the gene matches: 4. CDR3 sequence reads: CASSSGTSGANTGELFF. The CDR3 coding sequence is TGTGCCAGCAGCTCAGGGACTAGCGGAGCGAACACCGGGGAGCTGTTTTTT.

V and J are TRBV28 and TRBJ1-2, with 8 bases that match TRBD1. Germline lookup yields CDR1 MDHEN and CDR2 SYDVKM. The V gene end was trimmed by 8 bases and the J gene end by 4 bases; junction bases not matched to a gene: 9. This CDR3 has 14 amino acids. The CDR3 reads CASADGQGSYGYTF. The CDR3 DNA follows: TGTGCCAGCGCGGACGGACAGGGTTCCTATGGCTACACCTTC.

The count of this clone is one. This chain connects TRBV6-4 to TRBJ2-1; 12 positions match TRBD2. Germline trimming cut 6 bases from V and 6 bases from J; bases unmatched to any gene: 6. Looked up from germline, CDR1 is MRHNA and CDR2 is SNTAGT. This CDR3 has 15 residues. CDR3 nucleotides: TGTGCCAGCAGCGCTGGACTAGCGGGACGCAATGAGCAGTTCTTC. It specifies CASSAGLAGRNEQFF.

The chain uses TRBV28 and TRBJ1-2; 7 nucleotides match TRBD1. The germline CDR1 and CDR2 sequences are MDHEN and SYDVKM. Trimming at V came to 3 bases and at J to 0 bases, leaving 4 bases not matched to a gene. The CDR3 runs 15 residues. CDR3 in amino acids: CASSLHTGANYGYTF. CDR3 DNA: TGTGCCAGCAGTTTGCACACAGGGGCTAACTATGGCTACACCTTC.

The gene calls are TRBV10-3 and TRBJ2-3, with D perhaps given as TRBD1 or TRBD2 (5 bases each). Germline V gene sequence: CDR1 ENHRY, CDR2 SYGVKD. The V end lost 5 bases, the J end lost 2 bases, and 14 bases lay between the germline ends. The CDR3 has 15 residues. CDR3 sequence (DNA): TGTGCCATCAGTCTGGGACCCTCCGACACAGATACGCAGTATTTT. Encoded protein: CAISLGPSDTDTQYF.

The V and J genes are TRBV28 and TRBJ2-7; D gene uncertain. Looked up from germline, CDR1 is MDHEN and CDR2 is SYDVKM. This CDR3 has 13 residues. The ends were cut back, 8 bases at V and 3 bases at J, with 14 bases in the middle. The CDR3 nucleotides are TGTGCCAGCCGACCTATACCCAACTACGAGCAGTACTTC. It yields the protein CASRPIPNYEQYF.

V and J are TRBV28 and TRBJ1-1; a possible D gene is TRBD1 (5 bases). This CDR3 region has 12 residues. The germline V gene has CDR1 MDHEN and CDR2 SYDVKM. V lost 5 bases to trimming and J lost 11 bases, with 15 bases between them. This chain's CDR3 is CASSRSGRAAFF. DNA for the CDR3: TGTGCCAGCAGTCGCTCAGGCAGGGCGGCTTTCTTT. Supplemented by reference TRBV28 and TRBJ1-1, the full variable domain reads DVKVTQSSRYLVKRTGEKVFLECVQDMDHENMFWYRQDPGLGLRLIYFSYDVKMKEKGDIPEGYSVSREKKERFSLILESASTNQTSMYLCASSRSGRAAFFGQGTRLTVV.

The genes are TRBV7-9 and TRBJ2-7; D might be TRBD1 or TRBD2, each matching 5 bases. The V end lost 1 base, the J end lost 3 bases, and 13 bases lay between the germline ends. From germline, CDR1 is SEHNR and CDR2 FQNEAQ (reference sequence). The CDR3 sequence is 15 residues long. The CDR3 region has the DNA TGTGCCAGCAGCTTAGGTTCGGGACCGGGCTACGAGCAGTACTTC. This translates into CASSLGSGPGYEQYF.

The gene calls are TRBV29-1 and TRBJ1-1; 7 bases fit TRBD1. Germline lookup yields CDR1 SQVTM and CDR2 ANQGSEA. V lost 8 bases to trimming and J lost 1 base; unmatched junction nucleotides: 4. The CDR3 is 12 residues long. The CDR3 protein is CSSGTANTEAFF. CDR3 in DNA: TGCAGCTCTGGGACAGCGAACACTGAAGCTTTCTTT.